The TCR beta chain under discussion was sequenced for a study of T cell repertoires in cytomegalovirus infection. Overall study context: Public TCR beta signatures provided an indication of both CMV infection and a matching HLA type.

Worth noting for this clonotype: No antigen is known for it.

CDR3 length: 14 amino acids. CDR1 ENHRY and CDR2 SYGVKD come from the germline V gene. V was shortened by 6 bases and J by 7 bases, with 18 bases between the two germline ends. TCRdb ran MiXCR on the reads and lists one entry per CDR3 protein. The table records 150,000 or so distinct CDR3 sequences, approximately 30% of them present only once. Sequencing used CD8+ T cells from cultured PBMCs, obtained from culture after CMV antigen stimulation. This clonotype originated in a human donor in good health (CMV status not recorded). Some clones in this sample may be carry-over from other donors' samples. The gene calls are TRBV10-3 and TRBJ1-2; the D is unclear. In DNA form, the CDR3 reads TGTGCCATCAGCCCCAGGACCGTCGAAGTTGGCTACACCTTC. Amino acid sequence: CAISPRTVEVGYTF.